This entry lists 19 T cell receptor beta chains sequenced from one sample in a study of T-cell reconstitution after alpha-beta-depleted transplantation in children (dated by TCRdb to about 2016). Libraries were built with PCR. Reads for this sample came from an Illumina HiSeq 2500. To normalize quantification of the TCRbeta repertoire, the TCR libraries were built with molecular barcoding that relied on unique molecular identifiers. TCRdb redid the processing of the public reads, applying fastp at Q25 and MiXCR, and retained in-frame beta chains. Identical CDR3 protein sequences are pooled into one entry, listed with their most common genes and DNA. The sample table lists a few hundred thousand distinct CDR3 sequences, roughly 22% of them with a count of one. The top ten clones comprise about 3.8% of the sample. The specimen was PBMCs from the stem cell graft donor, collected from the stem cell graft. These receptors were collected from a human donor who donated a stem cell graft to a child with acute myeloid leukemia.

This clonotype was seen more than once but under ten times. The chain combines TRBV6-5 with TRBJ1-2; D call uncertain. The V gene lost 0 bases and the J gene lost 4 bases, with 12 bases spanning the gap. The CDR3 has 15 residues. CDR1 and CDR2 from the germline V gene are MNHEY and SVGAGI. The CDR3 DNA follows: TGTGCCAGCAGTTACTCGGAGGGCTCGGGCTATGGCTACACCTTC. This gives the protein CASSYSEGSGYGYTF.

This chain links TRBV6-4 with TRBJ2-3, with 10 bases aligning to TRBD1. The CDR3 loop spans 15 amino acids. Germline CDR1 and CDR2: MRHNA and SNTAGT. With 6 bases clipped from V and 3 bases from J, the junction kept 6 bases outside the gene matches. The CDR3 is CASRPTGGRTDTQYF. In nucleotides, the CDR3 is TGTGCCAGCAGACCGACAGGGGGCCGAACAGATACGCAGTATTTT.

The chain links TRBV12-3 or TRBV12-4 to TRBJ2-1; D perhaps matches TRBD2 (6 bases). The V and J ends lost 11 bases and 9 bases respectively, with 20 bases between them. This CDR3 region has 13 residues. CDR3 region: CASRIAVNIEQFF. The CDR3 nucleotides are TGTGCCTCCCGCATAGCGGTAAATATTGAGCAGTTCTTC.

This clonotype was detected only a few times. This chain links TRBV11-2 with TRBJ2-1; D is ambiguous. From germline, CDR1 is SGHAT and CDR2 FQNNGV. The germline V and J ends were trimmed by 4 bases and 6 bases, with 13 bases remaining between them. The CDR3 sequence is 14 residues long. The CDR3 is CASSSDQRVNEQFF. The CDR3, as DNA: TGTGCCAGCAGCTCAGACCAAAGAGTCAATGAGCAGTTCTTC. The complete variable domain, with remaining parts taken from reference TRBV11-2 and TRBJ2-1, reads EAGVAQSPRYKIIEKRQSVAFWCNPISGHATLYWYQQILGQGPKLLIQFQNNGVVDDSQLPKDRFSAERLKGVDSTLKIQPAKLEDSAVYLCASSSDQRVNEQFFGPGTRLTVL.

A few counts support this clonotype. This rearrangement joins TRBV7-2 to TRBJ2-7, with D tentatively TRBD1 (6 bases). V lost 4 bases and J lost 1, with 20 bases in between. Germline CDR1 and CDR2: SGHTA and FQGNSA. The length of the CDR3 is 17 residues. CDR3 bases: TGTGCCAGCAGCTACACAGCTGACAGGTCGAAATCCTACGAGCAGTACTTC. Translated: CASSYTADRSKSYEQYF.

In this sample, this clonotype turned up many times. The chain's CDR3 is CASSFQRETYNEQFF. CDR3 bases: TGCGCCAGCAGCTTTCAGCGGGAGACCTACAATGAGCAGTTCTTC. V and J are TRBV5-1 and TRBJ2-1; TRBD2 agrees at 8 bases. V shed 2 bases, J shed 2 bases, and the junction held 3 bases outside the gene matches. This CDR3 is 15 amino acids long. CDR1 is SGHRS and CDR2 is YFSETQ in the germline V gene.

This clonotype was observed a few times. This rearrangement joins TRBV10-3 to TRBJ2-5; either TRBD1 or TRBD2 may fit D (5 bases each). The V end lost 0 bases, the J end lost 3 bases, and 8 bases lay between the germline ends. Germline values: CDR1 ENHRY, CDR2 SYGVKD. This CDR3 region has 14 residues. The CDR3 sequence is CAISESGVEETQYF. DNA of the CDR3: TGTGCCATCAGTGAGTCGGGGGTGGAAGAGACCCAGTACTTC.

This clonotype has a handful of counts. In nucleotides, the CDR3 is TGCGCCAGCAGCCATATAGATAGCGGGAGCTACGAGCAGTACTTC. Encoded protein: CASSHIDSGSYEQYF. This chain connects TRBV4-3 to TRBJ2-7; TRBD2 matches 9 bases. J was trimmed by 3 bases and V by 3 bases; bases with no gene match: 6. This CDR3 is built from 15 residues. Germline assignment: CDR1 LGHNA and CDR2 YSLEER.

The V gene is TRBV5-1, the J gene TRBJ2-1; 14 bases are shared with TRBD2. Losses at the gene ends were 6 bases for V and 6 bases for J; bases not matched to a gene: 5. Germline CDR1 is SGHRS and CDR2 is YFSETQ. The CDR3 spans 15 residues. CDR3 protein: CASTGLAGVPNEQFF. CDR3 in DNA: TGCGCCAGCACGGGACTAGCGGGAGTACCCAATGAGCAGTTCTTC. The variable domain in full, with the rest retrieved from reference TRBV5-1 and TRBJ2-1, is KAGVTQTPRYLIKTRGQQVTLSCSPISGHRSVSWYQQTPGQGLQFLFEYFSETQRNKGNFPGRFSGRQFSNSRSEMNVSTLELGDSALYLCASTGLAGVPNEQFFGPGTRLTVL.

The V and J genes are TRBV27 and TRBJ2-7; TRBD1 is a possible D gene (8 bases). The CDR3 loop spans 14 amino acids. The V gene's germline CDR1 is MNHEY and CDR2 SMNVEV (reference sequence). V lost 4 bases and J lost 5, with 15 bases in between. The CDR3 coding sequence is TGTGCCAGCAGTTCCCGGACAGGGAGGGACGAGCAGTACTTC. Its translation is CASSSRTGRDEQYF.

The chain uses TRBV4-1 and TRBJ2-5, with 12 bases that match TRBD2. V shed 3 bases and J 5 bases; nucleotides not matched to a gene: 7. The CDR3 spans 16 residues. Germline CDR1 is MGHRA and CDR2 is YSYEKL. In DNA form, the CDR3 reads TGCGCCAGCAGCCACTTTGGACTAGCGGGAAAGGAGACCCAGTACTTC. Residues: CASSHFGLAGKETQYF.

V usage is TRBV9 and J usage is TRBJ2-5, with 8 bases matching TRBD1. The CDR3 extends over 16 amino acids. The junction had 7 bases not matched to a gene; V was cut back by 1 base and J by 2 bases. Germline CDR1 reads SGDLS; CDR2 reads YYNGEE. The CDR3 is CASSVWGQAGQETQYF. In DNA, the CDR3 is TGTGCCAGCAGCGTATGGGGACAGGCGGGGCAAGAGACCCAGTACTTC.

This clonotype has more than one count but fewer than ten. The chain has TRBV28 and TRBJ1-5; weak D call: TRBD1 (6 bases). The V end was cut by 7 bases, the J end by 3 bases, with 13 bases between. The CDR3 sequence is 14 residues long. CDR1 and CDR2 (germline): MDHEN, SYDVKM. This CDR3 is CASTEGQSNQPQHF. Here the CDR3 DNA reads TGTGCCAGCACCGAAGGACAGTCCAATCAGCCCCAGCATTTT. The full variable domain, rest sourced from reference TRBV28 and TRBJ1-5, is DVKVTQSSRYLVKRTGEKVFLECVQDMDHENMFWYRQDPGLGLRLIYFSYDVKMKEKGDIPEGYSVSREKKERFSLILESASTNQTSMYLCASTEGQSNQPQHFGDGTRLSIL.

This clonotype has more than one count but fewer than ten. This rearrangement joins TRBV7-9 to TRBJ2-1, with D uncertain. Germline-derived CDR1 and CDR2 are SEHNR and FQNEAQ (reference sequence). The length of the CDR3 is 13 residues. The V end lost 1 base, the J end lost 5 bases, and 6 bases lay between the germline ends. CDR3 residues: CASSLVSNNEQFF. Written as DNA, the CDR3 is TGTGCCAGCAGCTTAGTTTCCAACAATGAGCAGTTCTTC.

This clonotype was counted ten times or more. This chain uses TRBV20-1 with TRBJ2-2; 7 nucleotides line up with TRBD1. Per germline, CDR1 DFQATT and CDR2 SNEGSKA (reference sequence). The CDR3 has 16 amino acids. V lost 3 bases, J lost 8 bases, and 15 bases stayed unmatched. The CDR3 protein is CSASPLLAGGYGELFF. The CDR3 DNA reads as TGCAGTGCTAGCCCCCTATTGGCAGGGGGTTATGGGGAGCTGTTTTTT.

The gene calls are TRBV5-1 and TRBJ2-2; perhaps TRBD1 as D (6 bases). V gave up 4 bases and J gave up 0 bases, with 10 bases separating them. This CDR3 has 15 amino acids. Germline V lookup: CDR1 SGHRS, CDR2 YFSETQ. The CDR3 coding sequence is TGCGCCAGCAGCCCCGGGACACCGAACACCGGGGAGCTGTTTTTT. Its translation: CASSPGTPNTGELFF.

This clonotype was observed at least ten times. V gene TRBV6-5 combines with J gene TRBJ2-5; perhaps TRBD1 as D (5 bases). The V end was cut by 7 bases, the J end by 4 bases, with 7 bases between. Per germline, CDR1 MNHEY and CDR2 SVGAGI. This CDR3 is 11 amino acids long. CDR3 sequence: CASKRGETQYF. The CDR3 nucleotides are TGTGCCAGCAAAAGGGGAGAGACCCAGTACTTC.

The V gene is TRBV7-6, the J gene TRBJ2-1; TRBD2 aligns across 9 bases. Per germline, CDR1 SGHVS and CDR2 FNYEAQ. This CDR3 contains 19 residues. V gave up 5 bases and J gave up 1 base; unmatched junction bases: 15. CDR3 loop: CASSQPGLALKRSYNEQFF. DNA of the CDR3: TGTGCCAGCAGCCAACCGGGACTAGCCCTTAAGAGGTCCTACAATGAGCAGTTCTTC.

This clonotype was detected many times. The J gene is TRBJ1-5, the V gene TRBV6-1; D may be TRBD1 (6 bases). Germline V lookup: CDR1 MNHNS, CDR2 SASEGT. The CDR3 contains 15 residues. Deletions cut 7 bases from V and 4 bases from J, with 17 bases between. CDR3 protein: CASKQGLGGNQPQHF. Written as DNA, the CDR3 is TGTGCCAGCAAACAGGGTCTTGGAGGAAATCAGCCCCAGCATTTT.